This TCR beta chain is from a study of CD8 T cells in Susac syndrome. CD8+ and CD4+ T cells from blood underwent TCR beta sequencing, which was carried out in a high-throughput format. Comment on this clonotype: One junction end does not reproduce the germline sequence, and a read error may be involved.

Looked up from germline, CDR1 is SGHTA and CDR2 is FQGNSA. The CDR3 runs 16 residues. When the RNA was reverse transcribed, random hexamers were used with an input of about 0.5 to 1 ug. The immunoSEQ assay covered 54 Vbeta and 13 Jbeta segments for CDR3. A single record per CDR3 protein comes from TCRdb applying MiXCR to the immunoSEQ multiplex PCR reads. The sample shows some 95,000 distinct CDR3 sequences, 85% to 95% of them seen only once. The V gene is TRBV7-2, the J gene TRBJ1-3; a weak D match, TRBD1 (5 bases). The TCR comes from a human donor in good health. The sample consisted of CD8+ T cells from PBMCs. The CDR3 DNA follows: TGTGCCATCAGCCCGACGGGGGTCATCGCTGGAAACACCATATATTTT. Its protein product is CAISPTGVIAGNTIYF.